These 18 T cell receptor beta chains were all obtained from the same sample, sequenced in a study of lymphopenia after photon versus proton radiotherapy. TCRdb's table, derived via immunoSEQ multiplex PCR, lists solely in-frame clones and lacks some. The sample carries about 3,300 clones, under 85% recorded once. Sequences were derived from peripheral blood, sampled from a patient treated with proton-based radiotherapy. The source is a man aged 80 or over with esophageal cancer.

V usage is TRBV19 and J usage is TRBJ2-3, with no clear D. The CDR3 is 16 amino acids. Germline values: CDR1 LNHDA, CDR2 SQIVND (reference sequence). Between the trimmed V and J ends, which lost 2 bases and 2 bases, there was a span of 14 bases. The CDR3 region is CASSIYRLGNTDTQYF. DNA of the CDR3: TGTGCCAGTAGTATATATAGGTTGGGGAACACAGATACGCAGTATTTT.

The chain joins TRBV7-9 to TRBJ2-5; D is unclear. This CDR3 is built from 12 residues. Trimming left V 4 bases short and J 10 bases short, with 13 bases between. CDR1 and CDR2 (germline): SEHNR, FQNEAQ (reference sequence). CDR3 bases: TGTGCCAGCAGCTCGGCGGCGCGGAACCAGTACTTC. Its protein product is CASSSAARNQYF.

CDR3 protein: CASKGLAGDKNEQFF. For the CDR3, the DNA is TGTGCCAGTAAGGGACTAGCGGGAGACAAAAATGAGCAGTTCTTC. J is TRBJ2-1 and V is TRBV19, with 14 bases lining up with TRBD2. The J segment lost 7 bases and the V segment lost 7 bases, leaving 6 bases of the junction unmatched. This CDR3 comprises 15 residues. Germline V lookup: CDR1 LNHDA, CDR2 SQIVND (reference sequence).

V is TRBV4-1 and J is TRBJ1-5, with 9 bases identical to TRBD1. This CDR3 is built from 15 residues. With V trimmed by 2 bases and J by 4 bases, 3 bases remained unmatched. The germline CDR1 and CDR2 sequences are MGHRA and YSYEKL. This CDR3 is CASSQTDRGNQPQHF. In DNA, the CDR3 is TGCGCCAGCAGCCAAACCGACAGGGGGAATCAGCCCCAGCATTTT.

This chain connects TRBV27 to TRBJ2-5, with D tentatively TRBD2 (6 bases). The CDR3 is made up of 16 amino acids. V was clipped by 2 bases and J by 5 bases, with 18 bases between them. Germline CDR1 MNHEY, CDR2 SMNVEV (reference sequence). CDR3 sequence (DNA): TGTGCCAGCAGTTTAGAATATAGGCGGGGCCGGGAGACCCAGTACTTC. This encodes CASSLEYRRGRETQYF.

The V call is TRBV7-8, the J call TRBJ2-2, with 10 bases aligning to TRBD1. CDR1 and CDR2 from the germline V gene are SGHVS and FQNEAQ. The CDR3 runs to 17 residues. The V segment lost 5 bases and the J segment 4 bases; nucleotides outside the gene matches: 10. CDR3 nucleotide sequence: TGTGCCAGCAGCCGCAGCCGGACAGGGGGGAGCACCGGGGAGCTGTTTTTT. Protein sequence: CASSRSRTGGSTGELFF.

J is TRBJ2-5 and V is TRBV19; 7 nucleotides line up with TRBD2. The germline gives CDR1 LNHDA, CDR2 SQIVND (reference sequence). The CDR3 extends over 15 amino acids. The CDR3 nucleotides are TGTGCGAGTTCCCTAGGGACTACATATCAAGAGACCCAGTACTTC. Its translation is CASSLGTTYQETQYF.

In this sample, this clone turned up a few times. CDR3 residues: CAWRDPRQKDGYTF. CDR3 bases: TGTGCCTGGAGAGACCCCCGGCAAAAAGATGGCTACACCTTC. This sequence joins TRBV30 and TRBJ1-2; D uncertain. Trimming removed 3 bases at V and 6 bases at J, with 17 bases between. This CDR3 contains 14 residues. Germline V lookup: CDR1 GTSNPN, CDR2 SVGIG (reference sequence).

The V gene is TRBV27, the J gene TRBJ2-7; the match to TRBD1 covers 12 bases. The CDR3 runs to 14 residues. The V and J ends lost 7 bases and 6 bases, in that order; junction bases with no gene match: 7. CDR1 MNHEY and CDR2 SMNVEV come from the germline V gene (reference sequence). The CDR3 spells CASIKGQGAGEQYF. CDR3 nucleotide sequence: TGTGCCAGCATCAAGGGACAGGGGGCCGGCGAGCAGTACTTC.

The chain has TRBV7-9 and TRBJ2-5; D is uncertain. The end of the DNA aligns better with TRBJ2-7, so the J call may be wrong. This CDR3 comprises 14 residues. CDR1 is SEHNR and CDR2 is FQNEAQ in the germline V gene (reference sequence). CDR3 sequence reads: CASSLGQQTYEQYF. In nucleotides, the CDR3 is TGTGCCAGCAGCTTAGGGCAGCAAACCTACGAGCAGTACTTC.

This chain connects TRBV29-1 to TRBJ1-6; D unclear. In germline, CDR1 is SQVTM, CDR2 ANQGSEA. The CDR3 has 13 amino acids. V was clipped by 5 bases and J by 9 bases, with 14 bases between them. CDR3 DNA sequence: TGCAGCGTTAGGGAGGAGCCAGGTTCACCCCTCCACTTT. Residues: CSVREEPGSPLHF. Using reference TRBV29-1 and TRBJ1-6 for the parts outside the CDR3, the full variable domain is SAVISQKPSRDICQRGTSLTIQCQVDSQVTMMFWYRQQPGQSLTLIATANQGSEATYESGFVIDKFPISRPNLTFSTLTVSNMSPEDSSIYLCSVREEPGSPLHFGNGTRLTVT.

This sequence joins TRBV11-2 and TRBJ1-2; no clear D gene. Trimming pared 5 bases from V and 4 bases from J, leaving 11 bases between. The CDR3 is 13 amino acids. Germline CDR1 reads SGHAT; CDR2 reads FQNNGV. CDR3 amino acids: CASSPDGFYGYTF. CDR3 in DNA: TGTGCCAGCAGCCCGGACGGGTTCTATGGCTACACCTTC.

The gene calls are TRBV4-2 and TRBJ1-1; the D is unclear. This CDR3 comprises 14 residues. Germline CDR1 is LGHNA and CDR2 is YNFKEQ. Trimming shortened V by 5 bases and J by 0 bases, and 10 bases separated the two germline ends. The CDR3 nucleotides are TGTGCCAGCAGCTTGCCACGGGTGAACACTGAAGCTTTCTTT. Residues: CASSLPRVNTEAFF.

The rearrangement uses TRBV10-1 and TRBJ2-7; D gene unclear. The germline V gene encodes CDR1 WNHNN and CDR2 SYGVQD (reference sequence). This CDR3 has 14 residues. Trimming removed 0 bases from V and 6 bases from J, with 12 bases in between. DNA of the CDR3: TGCGCCAGCAGTGAGTCGGTAGTACCCGGCGAGCAGTACTTC. Its protein is CASSESVVPGEQYF.

In this sample, this clone turned up once. The rearrangement links TRBV7-9 to TRBJ2-2; D is possibly TRBD2 (5 bases). CDR1 is SEHNR and CDR2 is FQNEAQ in the germline V gene (reference sequence). The ends were cut back, 1 base at V and 3 bases at J, with 9 bases in the middle. The CDR3 length is 15 residues. The CDR3, as DNA: TGTGCCAGCAGCTTAGGAGGGCCCTACACCGGGGAGCTGTTTTTT. Translating it yields CASSLGGPYTGELFF.

The chain employs TRBV7-3 and TRBJ2-3, with 8 bases fitting TRBD2. The ends lost 2 bases at V and 4 bases at J; junction bases unmatched: 8. Germline CDR1 SGHTA, CDR2 FQGTGA. CDR3 length equals 16 residues. The DNA of the CDR3 is TGTGCCAGCAGCTTACTTGGGGGACTAGTATCAGATACGCAGTATTTT. This sequence encodes CASSLLGGLVSDTQYF.

The chain recombines TRBV19 with TRBJ1-3, with D possibly being TRBD1 (5 bases). This CDR3 is 15 amino acids long. Trimming shortened V by 5 bases and J by 0 bases, and 11 bases separated the two germline ends. In germline, CDR1 is LNHDA, CDR2 SQIVND (reference sequence). CDR3 in amino acids: CASSPTVSSGNTIYF. The CDR3 nucleotides read TGTGCCAGTAGTCCGACAGTTAGCTCTGGAAACACCATATATTTT.

This clone was seen just once. The chain combines TRBV11-3 with TRBJ1-2, with unresolved D. V shed 5 bases and J shed 5 bases, with 15 bases lying between them. The CDR3 totals 14 residues. Germline CDR1 is SGHNT and CDR2 is YENEEA. CDR3 DNA: TGTGCCAGCAGCAAAGGAGGTAGTGGGTATGGCTACACCTTC. It encodes CASSKGGSGYGYTF.